Presented here are 4 T cell receptor beta chains from one specimen sequenced in a study of OX40 agonist ivuxolimab in advanced cancers. The repertoire was sequenced with immunoSEQ multiplex PCR; TCRdb's copy has only in-frame clones and lacks some. The repertoire has about 76,000 clones, less than 90% of them found once; the top ten carry 2.5% to 3.5%. Sequencing was performed on CD4+ or CD8+ T cells sorted from blood, taken in a trial of the OX40 agonist ivuxolimab. Receptor source: an adult with an advanced solid tumor such as melanoma, head and neck, liver or kidney cancer.

V usage is TRBV6-5 and J usage is TRBJ1-6; 7 positions agree with TRBD1. Germline-derived CDR1 and CDR2 are MNHEY and SVGAGI. After removal of 6 bases from V and 6 bases from J, the junction contained 5 bases not matched to a gene. The CDR3 is made up of 14 amino acids. CDR3 nucleotides: TGTGCCAGCAGGAGACAGGGCTCTAATTCACCCCTCCACTTT. It specifies CASRRQGSNSPLHF.

In this sample, this clone turned up a few times. The chain links TRBV9 to TRBJ2-2; 10 bases are a match to TRBD2. The CDR3 spans 16 residues. Losses at the gene ends were 0 bases for V and 8 bases for J; bases not matched to a gene: 7. Germline CDR1 SGDLS, CDR2 YYNGEE. This chain's CDR3 is CASSVAPSGGAGELFF. The CDR3 DNA reads TGTGCCAGCAGCGTAGCCCCTAGCGGGGGCGCGGGGGAGCTGTTTTTT.

The chain employs TRBV7-2 and TRBJ2-7; 7 bases fit TRBD1. The CDR3 sequence is 15 residues long. V shed 1 base and J 2 bases; nucleotides not matched to a gene: 5. CDR1 and CDR2 (germline): SGHTA, FQGNSA. The CDR3 here is CASSLGQGRTYEQYF. The CDR3 DNA sequence: TGTGCCAGCAGCTTAGGACAGGGACGTACCTACGAGCAGTACTTC.

As regards this clone: The germline gene is not matched at one end of the junction; a read error may be the cause. This chain joins TRBV2 and TRBJ1-1, with a tentative D call TRBD1 (6 bases). Per germline, CDR1 SNHLY and CDR2 FYNNEI. This CDR3 region has 13 residues. CDR3 bases: TGTGCCAGCAGTGAAGCGGAGGTGGGGGCAGCTCTCTTT. It is translated as CASSEAEVGAALF.